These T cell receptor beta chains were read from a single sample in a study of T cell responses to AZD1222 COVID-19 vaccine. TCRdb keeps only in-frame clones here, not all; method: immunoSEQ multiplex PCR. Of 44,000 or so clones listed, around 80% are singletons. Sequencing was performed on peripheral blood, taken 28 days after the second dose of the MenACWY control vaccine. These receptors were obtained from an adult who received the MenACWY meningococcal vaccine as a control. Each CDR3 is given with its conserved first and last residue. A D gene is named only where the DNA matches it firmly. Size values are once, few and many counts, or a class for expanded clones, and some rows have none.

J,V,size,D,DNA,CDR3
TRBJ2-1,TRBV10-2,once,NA,TGCGCCAGCAGTGACTACAACAATGAGCAGTTCTTC,CASSDYNNEQFF
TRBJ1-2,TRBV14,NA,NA,TGTGCCAGCAGCCAAGAGCGACTCGGGCAGCTCTATGGCTACACCTTC,CASSQERLGQLYGYTF
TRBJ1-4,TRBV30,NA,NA,TGTGCCTCCCAATCAATGGAGACGGAGAAACTGTTTTTT,CASQSMETEKLFF
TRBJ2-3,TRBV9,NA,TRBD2,TGTGCCAGCAGCGTAAGCGGGCTAGCGGGAACAGATACGCAGTATTTT,CASSVSGLAGTDTQYF
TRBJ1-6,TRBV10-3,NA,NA,TGTGCCATCAGTGCCGGACAGAGAAATAATTCACCCCTCCACTTT,CAISAGQRNNSPLHF
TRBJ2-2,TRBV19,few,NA,TGTGCCAGTAGTATAGATCTCTGGCCGAACACCGGGGAGCTGTTTTTT,CASSIDLWPNTGELFF
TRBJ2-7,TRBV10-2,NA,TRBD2,TGCGCCAGCAGTGAGTCGCGGACTAGCGGGAGGAGGGGCTACGAGCAGTACTTC,CASSESRTSGRRGYEQYF
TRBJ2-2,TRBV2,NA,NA,TGTGCCAGCAGCAGACGGACGAACACCGGGGAGCTGTTTTTT,CASSRRTNTGELFF
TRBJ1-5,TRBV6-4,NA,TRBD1,TGTGCCAGCATAGAGGGGGACAGAAGAGCTAGCAATCAGCCCCAGCATTTT,CASIEGDRRASNQPQHF
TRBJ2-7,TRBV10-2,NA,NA,TGCGCCAGCAGTGAGCCAGGGGACTTCACCAGCGAGCAGTACTTC,CASSEPGDFTSEQYF
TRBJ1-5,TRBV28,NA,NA,TGTGCCAGCAGTGGAGGCGGGTTGGGGCCCCAGCATTTT,CASSGGGLGPQHF
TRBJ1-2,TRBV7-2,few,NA,TGTGCCAGCAGCTTCGACCTCACAGGGAGAGGCGGCTACACCTTC,CASSFDLTGRGGYTF
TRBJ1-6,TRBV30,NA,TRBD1,TGTGCCTGGAGGGACAGGGTAGTAACCTCGAATTCACCCCTCCACTTT,CAWRDRVVTSNSPLHF
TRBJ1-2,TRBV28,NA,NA,TGTGCCAGCAGTTTCCGGGGCGGTGGCTACACCTTC,CASSFRGGGYTF
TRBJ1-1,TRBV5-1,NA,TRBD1,TGCGCCAGCAGCTTGTTGCCCGCGGGAGGGGGCATGAACACTGAAGCTTTCTTT,CASSLLPAGGGMNTEAFF
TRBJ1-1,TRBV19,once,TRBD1,TGTGCCAGTAGTATAGAATGGACAGGGGGCGGGCGAGGAGGGATGAACACTGAAGCTTTCTTT,CASSIEWTGGGRGGMNTEAFF
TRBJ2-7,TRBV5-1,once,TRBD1,TGCGCCAGCAGCTCGGGACAGCATAGCTCCTACGAGCAGTACTTC,CASSSGQHSSYEQYF
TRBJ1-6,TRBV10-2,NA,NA,TGCGCCAGCAATTCCGGAAATCGCGGCTCACCCCTCCACTTT,CASNSGNRGSPLHF
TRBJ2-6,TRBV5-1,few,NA,TGCGCCAGCAGCTTATACTCTGGGGCCAACGTCCTGACTTTC,CASSLYSGANVLTF